This T cell receptor (beta chain) appears in the sequencing data of a study of T cell responses to AZD1222 COVID-19 vaccine. In regard to this clone: Its target is not known.

The CDR3 has 16 amino acids. CDR1 and CDR2 from the germline V gene are SGHTA and FQGNSA. The ends lost 5 bases at V and 4 bases at J; junction bases unmatched: 10. Findings and limits, study-wide: Targeting of unmutated variant regions was reportedly seen in nearly half of spike-specific TCRs. At baseline, seropositivity was found in only six or seven AZD1222 recipients. Spike-wide coverage was observed for vaccine-associated CD4 TCRs, with dominant responses at 160-218 and 743-854.

Profiled with immunoSEQ multiplex PCR; TCRdb holds only in-frame clones, not every one. The sample carries about 110,000 clones, approximately 91% recorded once. The material sequenced was peripheral blood, taken on day 0 of MenACWY control vaccination. The TCR comes from an adult in good health. The chain is built from TRBV7-2 and TRBJ2-5; 10 bases are a match to TRBD2. The CDR3 loop reads CASSQNLAGVRETQYF. The CDR3 DNA reads as TGTGCCAGCAGCCAGAACCTAGCGGGAGTCAGAGAGACCCAGTACTTC.